The T cell receptor beta chain described here comes from a study of T cell changes during pregnancy in multiple sclerosis. TCRdb's copy holds only in-frame clones and misses some; the assay was immunoSEQ multiplex PCR. This sample has fewer than 95,000 clones, with 94% found just once. The V gene end was trimmed by 5 bases and the J gene end by 2 bases; junction bases not matched to a gene: 8. The CDR3 covers 16 residues. Per germline, CDR1 MNHNY and CDR2 SVGAGI (reference sequence). Sequences were derived from peripheral blood, sampled in the third trimester of pregnancy. The chain recombines TRBV6-6 with TRBJ1-3; 8 positions agree with TRBD1. The clonotype originates from a female donor with multiple sclerosis, enrolled in a pregnancy study. In DNA, the CDR3 is TGTGCCAGCAGTATGAGACAGGGGAAGGCTGGAAACACCATATATTTT. It is translated as CASSMRQGKAGNTIYF.